This TCR beta chain was recorded in a study of long-term antiretroviral therapy in people with HIV. Study-wide findings and caveats: Pre-ART clonal expansion yielded clones that dominated the repertoire at all time points.

Investigators performed immunoSEQ version v3.0 at survey level. Sequenced by immunoSEQ multiplex PCR; TCRdb stores in-frame clones only, minus some. The sample lists 15,000 or so clones, approximately 82% occurring once. This clone was seen just once. Its antigen is still unknown. Germline V gene sequence: CDR1 SGHNT, CDR2 YYREEE (reference sequence). The CDR3 spans 15 residues. The germline V and J ends were trimmed by 4 bases and 3 bases, with 16 bases remaining between them. The sequence derives from a young man with HIV. The specimen was unsorted PBMCs, collected 0.4 years after starting antiretroviral therapy. The rearrangement links TRBV5-4 to TRBJ1-1, with a possible D match to TRBD1 (6 bases). The CDR3 nucleotides read TGTGCCAGCAGCACAAGTGAGGGACAAGACACTGAAGCTTTCTTT. Translating it yields CASSTSEGQDTEAFF.